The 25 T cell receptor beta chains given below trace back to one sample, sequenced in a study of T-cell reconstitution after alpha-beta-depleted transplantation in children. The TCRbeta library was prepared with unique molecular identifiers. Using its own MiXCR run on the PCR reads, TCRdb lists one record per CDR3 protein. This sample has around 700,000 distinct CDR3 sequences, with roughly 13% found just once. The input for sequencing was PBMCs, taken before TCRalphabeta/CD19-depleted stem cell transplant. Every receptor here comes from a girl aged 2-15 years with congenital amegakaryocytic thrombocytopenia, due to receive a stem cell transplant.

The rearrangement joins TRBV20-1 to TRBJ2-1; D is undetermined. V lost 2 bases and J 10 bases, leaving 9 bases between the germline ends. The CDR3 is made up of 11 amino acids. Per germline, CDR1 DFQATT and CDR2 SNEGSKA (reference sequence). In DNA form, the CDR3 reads TGCAGTGCTAGAAGCATGGAGGAGCAGTTCTTC. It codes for CSARSMEEQFF.

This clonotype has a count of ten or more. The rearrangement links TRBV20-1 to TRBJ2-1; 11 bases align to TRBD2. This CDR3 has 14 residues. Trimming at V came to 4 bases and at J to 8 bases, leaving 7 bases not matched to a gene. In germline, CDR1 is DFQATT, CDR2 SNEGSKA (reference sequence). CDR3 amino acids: CSAINSGREDEQFF. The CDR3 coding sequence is TGCAGTGCTATCAATAGCGGGAGGGAGGATGAGCAGTTCTTC.

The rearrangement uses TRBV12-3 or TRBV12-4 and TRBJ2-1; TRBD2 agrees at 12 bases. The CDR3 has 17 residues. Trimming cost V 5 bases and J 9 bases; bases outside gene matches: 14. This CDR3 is CASSPPASSGRVGEQFF. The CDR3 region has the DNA TGTGCCAGCAGTCCCCCGGCGTCTAGCGGGAGGGTCGGTGAGCAGTTCTTC.

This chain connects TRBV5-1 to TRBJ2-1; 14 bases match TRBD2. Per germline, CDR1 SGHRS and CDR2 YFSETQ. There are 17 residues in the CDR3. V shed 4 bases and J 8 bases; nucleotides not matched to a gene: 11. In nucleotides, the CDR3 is TGCGCCAGCAGCCTCCAAGGGACTAGCGGGAGAGGATATGAGCAGTTCTTC. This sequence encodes CASSLQGTSGRGYEQFF.

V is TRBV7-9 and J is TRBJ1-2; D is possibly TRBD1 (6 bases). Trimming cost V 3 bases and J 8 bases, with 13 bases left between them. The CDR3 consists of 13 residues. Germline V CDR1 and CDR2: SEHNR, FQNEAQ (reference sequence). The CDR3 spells CASSFFGGEGYTF. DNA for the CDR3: TGTGCCAGCAGCTTTTTCGGGGGCGAGGGCTACACCTTC.

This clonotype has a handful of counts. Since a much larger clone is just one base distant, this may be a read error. CDR3 in amino acids: CASSLAGQVNQPQHF. CDR3 bases: TGCGCCAGCAGCTTGGCGGGACAGGTCAATCAGCCCCAGCATTTT. The chain combines TRBV5-1 with TRBJ1-5; 8 positions match TRBD1. The V gene end was trimmed by 0 bases and the J gene end by 3 bases; junction bases not matched to a gene: 2. Germline CDR1 SGHRS, CDR2 YFSETQ. The CDR3 covers 15 residues.

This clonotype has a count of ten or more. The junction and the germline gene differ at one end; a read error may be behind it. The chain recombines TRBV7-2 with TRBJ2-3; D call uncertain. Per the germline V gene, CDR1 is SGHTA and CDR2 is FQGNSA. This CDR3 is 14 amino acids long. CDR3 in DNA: TGTGCCAGCACCTTACTTCAAGGGACAGATACGCAGTATTTT. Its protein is CASTLLQGTDTQYF.

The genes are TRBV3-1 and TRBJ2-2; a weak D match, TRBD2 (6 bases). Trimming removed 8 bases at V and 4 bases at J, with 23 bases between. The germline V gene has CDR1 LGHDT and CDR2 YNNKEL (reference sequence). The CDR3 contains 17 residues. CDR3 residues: CASCPPGLVDFTGELFF. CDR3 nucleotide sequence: TGTGCCAGCTGCCCGCCGGGACTGGTTGACTTCACCGGGGAGCTGTTTTTT.

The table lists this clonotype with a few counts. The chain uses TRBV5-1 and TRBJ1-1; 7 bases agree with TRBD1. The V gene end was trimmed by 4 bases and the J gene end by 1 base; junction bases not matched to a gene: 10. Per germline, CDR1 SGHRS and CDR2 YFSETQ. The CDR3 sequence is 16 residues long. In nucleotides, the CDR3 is TGCGCCAGCAGCCTCTCAACAGGGGCGGAGAACACTGAAGCTTTCTTT. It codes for CASSLSTGAENTEAFF. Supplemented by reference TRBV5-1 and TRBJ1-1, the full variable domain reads KAGVTQTPRYLIKTRGQQVTLSCSPISGHRSVSWYQQTPGQGLQFLFEYFSETQRNKGNFPGRFSGRQFSNSRSEMNVSTLELGDSALYLCASSLSTGAENTEAFFGQGTRLTVV.

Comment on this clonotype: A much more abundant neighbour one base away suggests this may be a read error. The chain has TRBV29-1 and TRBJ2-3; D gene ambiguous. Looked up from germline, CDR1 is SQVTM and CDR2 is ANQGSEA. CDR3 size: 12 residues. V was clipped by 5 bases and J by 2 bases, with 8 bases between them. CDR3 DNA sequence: TGCAGCGTTCGCCAGAACACAGATACGCAGTATTTT. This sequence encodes CSVRQNTDTQYF.

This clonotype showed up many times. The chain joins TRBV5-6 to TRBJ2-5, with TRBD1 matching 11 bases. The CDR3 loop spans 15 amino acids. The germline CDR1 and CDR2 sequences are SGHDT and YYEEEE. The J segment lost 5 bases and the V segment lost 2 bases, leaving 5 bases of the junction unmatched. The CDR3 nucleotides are TGTGCCAGCAGCTTTGGACAGGGGGCGACGGAGACCCAGTACTTC. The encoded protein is CASSFGQGATETQYF.

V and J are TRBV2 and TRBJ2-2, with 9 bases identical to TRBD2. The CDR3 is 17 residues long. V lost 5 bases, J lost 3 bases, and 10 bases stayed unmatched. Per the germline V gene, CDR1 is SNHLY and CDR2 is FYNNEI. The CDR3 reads CASSPLRLADYTGELFF. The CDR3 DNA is TGTGCCAGCAGTCCTCTAAGACTAGCGGACTACACCGGGGAGCTGTTTTTT.

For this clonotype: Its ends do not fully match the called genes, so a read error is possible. The DNA of the CDR3 is TGTGCCAGCAGCGAGGGCGGCTACCCCTTC. Translated: CASSEGGYPF. The chain combines TRBV7-9 with TRBJ1-2; D uncertain. CDR3 length: 10 residues. Germline CDR1 is SEHNR and CDR2 is FQNEAQ (reference sequence).

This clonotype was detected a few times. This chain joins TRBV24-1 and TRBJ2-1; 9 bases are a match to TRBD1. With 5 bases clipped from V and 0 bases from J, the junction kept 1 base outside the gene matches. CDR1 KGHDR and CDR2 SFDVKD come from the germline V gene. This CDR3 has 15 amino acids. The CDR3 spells CATSGTGASYNEQFF. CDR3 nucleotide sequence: TGTGCCACCAGTGGGACAGGGGCCTCCTACAATGAGCAGTTCTTC.

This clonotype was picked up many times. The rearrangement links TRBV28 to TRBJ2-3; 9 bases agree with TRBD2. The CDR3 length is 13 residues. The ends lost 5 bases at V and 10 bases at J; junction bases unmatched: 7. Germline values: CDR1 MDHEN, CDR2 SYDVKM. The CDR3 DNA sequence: TGTGCCAGCAGTGTACCTAGCGGGATAGCGCAGTATTTT. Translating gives CASSVPSGIAQYF.

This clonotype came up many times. The CDR3 DNA sequence: TGCGCCAGCAGCTTGGGAGGCTTGGCCTTCACAGGGACTGAAGCTTTCTTT. Translation gives CASSLGGLAFTGTEAFF. The gene calls are TRBV5-1 and TRBJ1-1, with D maybe TRBD1 (6 bases). V lost 0 bases and J 5 bases, leaving 20 bases between the germline ends. CDR1 SGHRS and CDR2 YFSETQ come from the germline V gene. The CDR3 covers 17 residues.

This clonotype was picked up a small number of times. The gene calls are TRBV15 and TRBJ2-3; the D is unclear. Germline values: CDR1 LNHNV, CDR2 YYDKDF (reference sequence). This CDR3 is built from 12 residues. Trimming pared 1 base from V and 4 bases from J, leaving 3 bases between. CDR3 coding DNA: TGTGCCACCAGCAGAGGAGCAGATACGCAGTATTTT. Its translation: CATSRGADTQYF.

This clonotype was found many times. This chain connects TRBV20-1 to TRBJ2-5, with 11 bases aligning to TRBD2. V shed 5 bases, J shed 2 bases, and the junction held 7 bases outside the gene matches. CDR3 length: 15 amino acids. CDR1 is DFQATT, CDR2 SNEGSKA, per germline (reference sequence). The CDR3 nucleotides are TGCAGTGCTGAAATCGGGACTAGCGGACAAGAGACCCAGTACTTC. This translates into CSAEIGTSGQETQYF.

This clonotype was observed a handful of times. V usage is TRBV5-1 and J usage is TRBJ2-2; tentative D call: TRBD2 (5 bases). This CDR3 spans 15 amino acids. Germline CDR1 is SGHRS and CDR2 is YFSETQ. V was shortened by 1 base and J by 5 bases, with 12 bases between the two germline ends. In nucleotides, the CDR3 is TGCGCCAGCAGCTTGACCCCGGGATCAACCGGGGAGCTGTTTTTT. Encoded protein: CASSLTPGSTGELFF.

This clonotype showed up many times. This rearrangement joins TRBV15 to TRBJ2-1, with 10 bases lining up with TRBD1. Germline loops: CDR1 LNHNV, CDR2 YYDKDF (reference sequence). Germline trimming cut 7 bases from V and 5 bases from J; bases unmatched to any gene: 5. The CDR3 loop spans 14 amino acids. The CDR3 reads CATNRDRGNNEQFF. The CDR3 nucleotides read TGTGCCACCAACCGGGACAGGGGCAACAATGAGCAGTTCTTC.

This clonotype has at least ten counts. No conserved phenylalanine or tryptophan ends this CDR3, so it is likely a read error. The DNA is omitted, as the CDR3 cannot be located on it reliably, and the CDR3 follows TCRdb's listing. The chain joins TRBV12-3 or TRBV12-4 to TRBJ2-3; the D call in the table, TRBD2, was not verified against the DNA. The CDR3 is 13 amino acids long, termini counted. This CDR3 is CASSLPGVAGAAL.

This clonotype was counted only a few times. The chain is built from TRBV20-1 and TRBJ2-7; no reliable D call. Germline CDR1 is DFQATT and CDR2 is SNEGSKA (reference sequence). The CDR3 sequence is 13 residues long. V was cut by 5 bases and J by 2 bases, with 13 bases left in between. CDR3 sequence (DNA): TGCAGTGCTGGTCGGACCGATACCTACGAGCAGTACTTC. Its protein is CSAGRTDTYEQYF.

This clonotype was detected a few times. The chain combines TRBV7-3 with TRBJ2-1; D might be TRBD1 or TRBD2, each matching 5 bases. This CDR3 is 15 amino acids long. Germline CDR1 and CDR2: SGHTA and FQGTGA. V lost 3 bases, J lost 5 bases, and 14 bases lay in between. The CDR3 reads CASSFTGTVNNEQFF. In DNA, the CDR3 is TGTGCCAGCAGCTTTACCGGGACGGTCAACAATGAGCAGTTCTTC.

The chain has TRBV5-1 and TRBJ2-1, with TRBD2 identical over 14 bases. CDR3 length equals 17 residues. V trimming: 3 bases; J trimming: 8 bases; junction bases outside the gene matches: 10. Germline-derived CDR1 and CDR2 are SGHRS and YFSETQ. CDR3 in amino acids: CASSSGLAGVVVDEQFF. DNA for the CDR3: TGCGCCAGCAGCTCGGGACTAGCGGGAGTGGTGGTGGATGAGCAGTTCTTC.

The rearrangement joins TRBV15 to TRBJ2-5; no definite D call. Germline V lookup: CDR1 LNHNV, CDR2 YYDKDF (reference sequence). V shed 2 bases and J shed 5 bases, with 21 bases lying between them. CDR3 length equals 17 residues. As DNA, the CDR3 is TGTGCCACCAGCAGACAACCTCTGGTTCGGGTTCCGGAGACCCAGTACTTC. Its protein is CATSRQPLVRVPETQYF. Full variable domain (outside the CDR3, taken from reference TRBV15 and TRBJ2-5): DAMVIQNPRYQVTQFGKPVTLSCSQTLNHNVMYWYQQKSSQAPKLLFHYYDKDFNNEADTPDNFQSRRPNTSFCFLDIRSPGLGDTAMYLCATSRQPLVRVPETQYFGPGTRLLVL.